What follows is one T cell receptor beta chain and its context. Its antigen remains unknown. The data belong to a study of cytomegalovirus exposure and HLA in healthy donors. Study-wide results and caveats: Accurate predictions that matched the HLA-A and HLA-B alleles of most subjects were reportedly made from TCR beta sequences.

The PCR contained 60 Vbeta and 13 Jbeta primers. The protocol was immunoSEQ multiplex PCR, while the TCRdb copy is restricted to in-frame clones and leaves out a portion. This sample yields more than 150,000 clones, of which about 90% are seen a single time; around 0.21% belongs to the top ten. Per germline, CDR1 SGDLS and CDR2 YYNGEE. CDR3 size: 15 residues. Unmatched junction bases numbered 3, after V lost 2 bases and J lost 8 bases. The sequence derives from a girl less than two years old in good health and CMV-seronegative. The chain carries TRBV9 and TRBJ2-1; 14 bases map to TRBD2. Sequencing was performed on PBMCs. The CDR3: CASSVGGLAGDEQFF. For the CDR3, the DNA is TGTGCCAGCAGCGTGGGGGGACTAGCGGGAGATGAGCAGTTCTTC.